Shown below are 8 T cell receptor beta chains from a single sample sequenced in a study of tissue T cells after allogeneic stem cell transplantation. As to time point: mouse harvest day 14 after allogeneic transplant. Mouse grafts combined 10^7 T-cell-depleted bone marrow cells with 10^6 splenic CD5+ T cells. Here immunoSEQ multiplex PCR was the method, and the copy in TCRdb shows in-frame clones only, minus some. This table has fewer than 6,500 clones, around a third appearing once. The specimen was skin. These receptors all stem from a female BALB/c mouse given C57BL/6 T cells with graft-versus-host disease after an allogeneic hematopoietic cell transplant.

This clone has more than one count but fewer than ten. The germline and genes are mouse ones. The CDR3 DNA, read in part, is TGTGCAAGCAGCCGGACAGTTGCAAACTCCGACTACACC. Translation gives CASSRTVANSDYT. The entire CDR3 is CASSRTVANSDYTF. The chain links TRBV16 to TRBJ1-2; D is possibly TRBD1 (6 bases). Read sequence stops 1 residue before the CDR3 end, and the germline J gene provides the missing end. From germline, CDR1 is SGHSA and CDR2 FRNQAP. CDR3 length equals 14 residues. Trimming stripped 5 bases from V and 0 bases from J, with 10 bases between. Drawing the rest from reference TRBV16 and TRBJ1-2, the complete variable domain is NAGVIQTPRHKVTGKGQEATLWCEPISGHSAVFWYRQTIVQGLEFLTYFRNQAPIDDSGMPKERFSAQMPNQSHSTLKIQSTQPQDSAVYLCASSRTVANSDYTFGSGTRLLVI.

Remarks on this clone: Gene names refer to mouse genes. The observed sequence ends 1 residue before the CDR3 terminus, with the missing tail filled in from the germline J gene. The V gene is TRBV26, the J gene TRBJ1-4; D possibly corresponds to TRBD1 (5 bases). Trimming took 0 bases from V and 4 from J, leaving 9 bases between them. Germline CDR1 is KGHPV and CDR2 is FQNQEV (reference sequence). The CDR3 consists of 15 residues. The chain's CDR3 is CASSLSARDNERLFF. Incomplete CDR3 DNA: TGTGCCAGCAGTCTGTCGGCCAGGGACAACGAAAGATTATTT.

This clone appeared a few times. Gene labels here are mouse ones. From the germline J gene comes the end of the CDR3, since the read stops 1 residue before it. The chain carries TRBV14 and TRBJ2-1; possible D gene TRBD2, 7 bases. Germline-derived CDR1 and CDR2 are SGHDT and FRDEAV. The ends were cut back, 1 base at V and 6 bases at J, with 8 bases in the middle. The CDR3 extends over 13 amino acids. The CDR3 DNA, read in part, is TGTGCCAGCAGTTTCGGGGGGCCTGCTGAGCAGTTC. Protein sequence: CASSFGGPAEQF. The full CDR3 is CASSFGGPAEQFF.

Of note for this clone: Gene labels here are mouse ones. The observed sequence ends 1 residue before the CDR3 terminus, with the missing tail filled in from the germline J gene. The rearrangement joins TRBV19 to TRBJ2-1; D may be TRBD1 (5 bases). Germline V gene data show CDR1 as FNHDT and CDR2 as SITEND (reference sequence). The CDR3 runs to 14 residues. The V gene lost 6 bases and the J gene lost 3 bases, with 13 bases spanning the gap. The sequenced part of the CDR3 DNA is TGTGCCAGCACCGAGGGGAAGGGCTATGCTGAGCAGTTC. The encoded protein is CASTEGKGYAEQF. The entire CDR3 protein is CASTEGKGYAEQFF.

The table lists this clone with a few counts. Gene names are mouse gene names. Sequencing ends 1 residue short of the CDR3 end; the germline J gene provides the rest. This sequence joins TRBV3 and TRBJ1-2; D is unresolved. Germline lookup yields CDR1 SNHLY and CDR2 FYNGKV (reference sequence). CDR3 size: 14 residues. Trimming pared 2 bases from V and 0 bases from J, leaving 7 bases between. CDR3 DNA (partial): TGTGCCAGCAGCTTAAAGGGTGCAAACTCCGACTACACC. This sequence encodes CASSLKGANSDYT. The CDR3 reads in full as CASSLKGANSDYTF.

To note about this clone: Gene names and germline refer to mouse. From the germline J gene comes the end of the CDR3, since the read stops 1 residue before it. The chain has TRBV13-3 and TRBJ1-1, with D unclear. The CDR3 is 10 residues long. The ends were cut back, 6 bases at V and 3 bases at J, with 3 bases in the middle. Germline V gene lookup returns CDR1 NNHDY and CDR2 SYVADS. The CDR3 DNA, read in part, is TGTGCCAGCACAGACACAGAAGTCTTC. It specifies CASTDTEVF. The whole CDR3 region reads CASTDTEVFF.

About this clone: Gene names are the mouse ones. Read sequence stops 1 residue before the CDR3 end, and the germline J gene provides the missing end. The chain links TRBV26 to TRBJ1-4; D is undetermined. Trimming took off 4 bases at V and 1 base at J, with 10 bases between the two ends. The CDR3 consists of 15 residues. CDR1 and CDR2 from the germline V gene are KGHPV and FQNQEV (reference sequence). CDR3 DNA, as far as it was read: TGTGCCAGCAGTCCCGGACGGGGTTCCAACGAAAGATTATTT. It codes for CASSPGRGSNERLF. The complete CDR3 reads CASSPGRGSNERLFF.

This clone counts as medium-sized (0.01 to 0.1%). Each gene name is a mouse one. Read data end 1 residue before the CDR3 end; the end is taken from the germline J gene. The chain carries TRBV23 and TRBJ1-4; TRBD1, the table's D call, was not compared with the DNA. CDR3 length: 15 amino acids. From germline, CDR1 is KGHTA and CDR2 FQNQQP. CDR3 sequence: CSSSQGTGSNERLFF. CDR3 DNA, as far as it was read: TGCTCCAGCAGTCAAGGGACAGGGTCCAACGAAAGATTATTT.